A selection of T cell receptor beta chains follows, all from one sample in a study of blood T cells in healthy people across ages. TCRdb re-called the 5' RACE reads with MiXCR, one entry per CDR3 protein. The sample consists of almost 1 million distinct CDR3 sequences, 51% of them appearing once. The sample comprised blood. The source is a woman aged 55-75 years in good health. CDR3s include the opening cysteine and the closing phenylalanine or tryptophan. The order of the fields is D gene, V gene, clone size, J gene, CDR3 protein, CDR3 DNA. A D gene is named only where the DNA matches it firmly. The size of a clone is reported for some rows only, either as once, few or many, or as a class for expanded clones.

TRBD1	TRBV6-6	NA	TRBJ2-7	CAIATGTASYEQYF	TGTGCCATCGCGACCGGGACAGCCAGCTACGAGCAGTACTTC
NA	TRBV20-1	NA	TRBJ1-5	CSAYQGRLSNQPQHF	TGCAGTGCTTACCAGGGGCGATTGAGCAATCAGCCCCAGCATTTT
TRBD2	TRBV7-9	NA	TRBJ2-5	CASSLLSGSRETQYF	TGTGCCAGCAGCTTACTTAGCGGGAGTCGGGAGACCCAGTACTTC
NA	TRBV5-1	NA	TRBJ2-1	CASSTGRMGSSYNEQFF	TGCGCCAGCAGCACCGGACGAATGGGGTCTTCCTACAATGAGCAGTTCTTC
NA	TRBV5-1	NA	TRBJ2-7	CASNFGLLGYEQYF	TGCGCCAGCAACTTTGGGCTACTTGGCTACGAGCAGTACTTC
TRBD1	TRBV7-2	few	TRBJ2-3	CASSSDRGTDTQYF	TGTGCCAGCAGCTCGGACAGGGGGACAGATACGCAGTATTTT
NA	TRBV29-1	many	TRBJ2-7	CSVERDTTYEQYF	TGCAGCGTTGAGCGGGATACTACCTACGAGCAGTACTTC
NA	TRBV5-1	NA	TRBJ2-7	CASSLRGQGPRPYEQYF	TGCGCCAGCAGCTTAAGGGGCCAGGGTCCTCGACCCTACGAGCAGTACTTC
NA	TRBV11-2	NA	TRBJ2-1	CASRRTCGYHEQFF	TGTGCCAGCCGCCGGACTTGCGGGTATCATGAGCAGTTCTTC
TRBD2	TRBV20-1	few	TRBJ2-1	CSAHGTSGHSSYNEQFF	TGCAGTGCCCATGGGACTAGCGGTCACAGCTCCTACAATGAGCAGTTCTTC
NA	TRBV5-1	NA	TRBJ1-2	CASSLQSANYGYTF	TGCGCCAGCAGCCTACAGAGCGCTAACTATGGCTACACCTTC
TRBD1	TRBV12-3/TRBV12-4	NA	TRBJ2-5	CASRETGVETQYF	TGTGCCAGCAGAGAAACAGGGGTAGAGACCCAGTACTTC
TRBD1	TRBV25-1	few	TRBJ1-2	CASSMTGIGYTF	TGTGCCAGCAGTATGACAGGGATTGGCTACACCTTC
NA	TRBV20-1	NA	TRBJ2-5	CSASLRMGEETQYF	TGCAGTGCTAGTCTGCGGATGGGAGAAGAGACCCAGTACTTC
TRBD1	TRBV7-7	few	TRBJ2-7	CASSLGTAETYEQYF	TGTGCCAGCAGCCTGGGGACAGCTGAAACCTACGAGCAGTACTTC
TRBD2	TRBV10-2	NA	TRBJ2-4	CASRKGRGSGGENIQYF	TGCGCCAGCAGGAAGGGTCGAGGGAGCGGGGGGGAAAACATTCAGTACTTC
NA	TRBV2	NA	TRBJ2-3	CASTVASDTQYF	TGTGCCAGCACGGTAGCGTCAGATACGCAGTATTTT
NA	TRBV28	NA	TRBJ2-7	CALRTGYEQYF	TGTGCCCTCCGAACGGGCTACGAGCAGTACTTC
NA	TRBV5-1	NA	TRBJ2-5	CASSLPTGNKETQYF	TGCGCCAGCAGCTTACCTACAGGGAACAAAGAGACCCAGTACTTC
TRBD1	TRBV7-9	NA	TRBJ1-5	CASSPQTGLGNQPQHF	TGTGCCAGCAGCCCGCAGACAGGGCTAGGCAATCAGCCCCAGCATTTT
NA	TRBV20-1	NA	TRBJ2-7	CSARDIERISYEQYF	TGCAGTGCTAGAGATATTGAGCGCATCTCCTACGAGCAGTACTTC
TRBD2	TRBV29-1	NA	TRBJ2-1	CSARALAGSYNEQFF	TGCAGCGCCCGAGCGCTAGCGGGTTCCTACAATGAGCAGTTCTTC
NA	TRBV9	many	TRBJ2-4	CASSANWGGNIQYF	TGTGCCAGCAGCGCCAATTGGGGCGGGAACATTCAGTACTTC
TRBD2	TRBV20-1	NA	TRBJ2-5	CSAVAGSQETQYF	TGCAGTGCTGTAGCGGGGTCCCAAGAGACCCAGTACTTC
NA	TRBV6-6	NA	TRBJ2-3	CASRNSLLNFDTDTQYF	TGTGCCAGCAGAAACAGCCTTCTAAATTTCGACACAGATACGCAGTATTTT
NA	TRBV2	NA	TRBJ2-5	CASSHLGGTQETQYF	TGTGCCAGCAGTCACCTGGGCGGGACCCAAGAGACCCAGTACTTC
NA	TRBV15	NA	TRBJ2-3	CATSRATDTQYF	TGTGCCACCAGCAGAGCGACAGATACGCAGTATTTT
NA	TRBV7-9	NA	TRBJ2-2	CASLKQSQGLFTGELFF	TGTGCCAGCCTAAAGCAAAGCCAGGGGTTGTTCACCGGGGAGCTGTTTTTT
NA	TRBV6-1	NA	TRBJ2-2	CASSDGSLNTGELFF	TGTGCCAGCAGTGATGGCAGCTTAAACACCGGGGAGCTGTTTTTT
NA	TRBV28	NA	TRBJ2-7	CASIRPQGSHEQYF	TGTGCCAGCATCCGACCCCAAGGCTCCCACGAGCAGTACTTC
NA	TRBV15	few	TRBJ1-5	CATSRVPHQPQHF	TGTGCCACCAGCAGGGTACCGCATCAGCCCCAGCATTTT